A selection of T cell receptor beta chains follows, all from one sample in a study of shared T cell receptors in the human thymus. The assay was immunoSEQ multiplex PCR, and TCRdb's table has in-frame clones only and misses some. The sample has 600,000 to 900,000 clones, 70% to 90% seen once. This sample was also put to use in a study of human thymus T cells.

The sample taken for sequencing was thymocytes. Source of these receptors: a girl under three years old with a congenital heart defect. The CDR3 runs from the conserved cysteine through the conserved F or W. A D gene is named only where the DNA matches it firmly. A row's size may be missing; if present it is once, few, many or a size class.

CDR3: CASSMSPTVRSLVLRFPYNEQFF
DNA: TGTGCCAGTAGTATGTCCCCGACAGTAAGAAGTTTGGTTTTGCGTTTTCCCTACAATGAGCAGTTCTTC
D: NA
size: NA
J: TRBJ2-1
V: TRBV19

CDR3: CASSSVPGQRYGYTF
DNA: TGTGCCAGCAGCTCCGTCCCGGGACAGCGCTATGGCTACACCTTC
D: TRBD1
size: NA
J: TRBJ1-2
V: TRBV7-2

CDR3: CATARIYGQGKNIQYF
DNA: TGTGCCACCGCGAGAATATACGGACAGGGAAAAAACATTCAGTACTTC
D: TRBD1
size: NA
J: TRBJ2-4
V: TRBV27

CDR3: CASSFDFRGPTPLYGYTF
DNA: TGTGCCAGCAGCTTCGACTTCAGGGGTCCTACCCCTCTCTATGGCTACACCTTC
D: NA
size: NA
J: TRBJ1-2
V: TRBV5-6

CDR3: CASSFGGGVRNEQYF
DNA: TGTGCCAGCAGCTTTGGGGGGGGCGTGAGGAACGAGCAGTACTTC
D: NA
size: NA
J: TRBJ2-7
V: TRBV5-5

CDR3: CASRGGGTEAFF
DNA: TGTGCCAGCAGAGGGGGCGGCACTGAAGCTTTCTTT
D: TRBD1
size: NA
J: TRBJ1-1
V: TRBV27

CDR3: CASSIHIQGSNSPLHF
DNA: TGTGCCAGTAGTATCCACATACAGGGATCCAATTCACCCCTCCACTTT
D: NA
size: few
J: TRBJ1-6
V: TRBV19

CDR3: CSVTTENSYEQYF
DNA: TGCAGCGTAACGACAGAGAACTCCTACGAGCAGTACTTC
D: NA
size: NA
J: TRBJ2-7
V: TRBV29-1

CDR3: CASSNRTFGNTIYF
DNA: TGTGCCAGCAGTAACAGGACATTTGGAAACACCATATATTTT
D: NA
size: NA
J: TRBJ1-3
V: TRBV6-5

CDR3: CASSFRDRAYGYTF
DNA: TGTGCCAGCAGTTTCCGGGACAGGGCCTATGGCTACACCTTC
D: TRBD1
size: NA
J: TRBJ1-2
V: TRBV27

CDR3: CAIQQGGTEAFF
DNA: TGTGCCATCCAACAGGGGGGCACTGAAGCTTTCTTT
D: TRBD1
size: NA
J: TRBJ1-1
V: TRBV10-3

CDR3: CASSLTGHEAFF
DNA: TGTGCCAGCAGCTTAACGGGACATGAAGCTTTCTTT
D: NA
size: NA
J: TRBJ1-1
V: TRBV5-4

CDR3: CASSIRQTPAKNIQYF
DNA: TGTGCCAGCAGTATAAGACAGACTCCAGCCAAAAACATTCAGTACTTC
D: NA
size: NA
J: TRBJ2-4
V: TRBV28

CDR3: CASSLDPPQGATEAFF
DNA: TGTGCCAGCAGCTTAGACCCCCCACAGGGGGCGACTGAAGCTTTCTTT
D: TRBD1
size: NA
J: TRBJ1-1
V: TRBV7-8

CDR3: CAISEVAGDDGYYGYTF
DNA: TGTGCCATCAGTGAGGTCGCAGGTGACGATGGATACTATGGCTACACCTTC
D: NA
size: NA
J: TRBJ1-2
V: TRBV10-3

CDR3: CASSQEGTSGENTGELFF
DNA: TGCGCCAGCAGCCAAGAAGGGACTAGCGGGGAGAACACCGGGGAGCTGTTTTTT
D: TRBD2
size: NA
J: TRBJ2-2
V: TRBV4-3

CDR3: CASSLVYQTGLRYEQYF
DNA: TGTGCCAGCAGCTTAGTATATCAGACAGGGCTAAGATACGAGCAGTACTTC
D: TRBD1
size: NA
J: TRBJ2-7
V: TRBV11-2

CDR3: CASSLVSGLQFF
DNA: TGTGCCAGCAGCTTAGTTTCAGGGCTTCAGTTCTTC
D: NA
size: NA
J: TRBJ2-1
V: TRBV11-2

CDR3: CATSRNGQGAVEAFF
DNA: TGTGCCACCAGCCGAAACGGACAGGGGGCGGTTGAAGCTTTCTTT
D: TRBD1
size: NA
J: TRBJ1-1
V: TRBV15

CDR3: CASSKRACGYGYTF
DNA: TGTGCCAGCAGTAAGAGGGCTTGTGGCTATGGCTACACCTTC
D: NA
size: NA
J: TRBJ1-2
V: TRBV21-1

CDR3: CASSYGGLYGYTF
DNA: TGTGCCAGCAGTTACGGCGGGCTCTATGGCTACACCTTC
D: NA
size: once
J: TRBJ1-2
V: TRBV28

CDR3: CASSETMAQGLNYGYTF
DNA: TGTGCCAGCAGTGAAACGATGGCGCAGGGTCTAAACTATGGCTACACCTTC
D: NA
size: NA
J: TRBJ1-2
V: TRBV2

CDR3: CASSLGAGDLYGYTF
DNA: TGTGCCAGCAGCTTGGGGGCCGGGGATCTCTATGGCTACACCTTC
D: NA
size: NA
J: TRBJ1-2
V: TRBV5-4

CDR3: CASSLTNRTGHLSGANVLTF
DNA: TGCGCCAGCAGCCTTACTAACCGGACAGGGCACCTCTCTGGGGCCAACGTCCTGACTTTC
D: TRBD1
size: NA
J: TRBJ2-6
V: TRBV4-3

CDR3: CASSAGDGKYSPLHF
DNA: TGTGCCAGCAGCGCGGGGGACGGAAAATATTCACCCCTCCACTTT
D: NA
size: NA
J: TRBJ1-6
V: TRBV9

CDR3: CASSIPGNLYEQYF
DNA: TGTGCCAGTAGTATTCCAGGTAATCTCTACGAGCAGTACTTC
D: NA
size: NA
J: TRBJ2-7
V: TRBV19

CDR3: CASSPREGAAPRYYGYTF
DNA: TGCGCCAGCAGCCCCCGGGAGGGGGCTGCCCCCCGATACTATGGCTACACCTTC
D: TRBD1
size: NA
J: TRBJ1-2
V: TRBV5-1

CDR3: CASSYRGEAFF
DNA: TGTGCCAGTAGCTACAGGGGTGAAGCTTTCTTT
D: TRBD1
size: NA
J: TRBJ1-1
V: TRBV19

CDR3: CASSPGSPYGYTF
DNA: TGTGCCAGCAGTCCAGGGTCTCCCTATGGCTACACCTTC
D: NA
size: NA
J: TRBJ1-2
V: TRBV5-4

CDR3: CASSLSFVLNRGFFTDTQYF
DNA: TGCGCCAGCAGCTTGTCGTTTGTGCTCAACAGGGGATTTTTCACAGATACGCAGTATTTT
D: TRBD1
size: few
J: TRBJ2-3
V: TRBV5-1

CDR3: CASSPGGLARQPQHF
DNA: TGTGCCAGCAGCCCAGGGGGCCTTGCTAGGCAGCCCCAGCATTTT
D: TRBD1
size: once
J: TRBJ1-5
V: TRBV28

CDR3: CASSWGQGPNVYTGELFF
DNA: TGTGCCAGCTCATGGGGACAGGGCCCCAACGTATACACCGGGGAGCTGTTTTTT
D: TRBD1
size: NA
J: TRBJ2-2
V: TRBV18

CDR3: CASWDLGAGTEAFF
DNA: TGCGCCAGCTGGGATTTGGGGGCCGGAACTGAAGCTTTCTTT
D: NA
size: NA
J: TRBJ1-1
V: TRBV5-1

CDR3: CASSTSPGQGPLTYEQYF
DNA: TGTGCCAGCAGCACATCTCCGGGACAGGGGCCCTTAACCTACGAGCAGTACTTC
D: TRBD1
size: NA
J: TRBJ2-7
V: TRBV28

CDR3: CASSPLVAGPSTDTQYF
DNA: TGTGCCAGCAGCCCATTGGTAGCGGGGCCTAGCACAGATACGCAGTATTTT
D: TRBD2
size: NA
J: TRBJ2-3
V: TRBV7-2

CDR3: CASSEWDRGSAMNTEAFF
DNA: TGCGCCAGCAGTGAGTGGGACAGGGGATCCGCCATGAACACTGAAGCTTTCTTT
D: TRBD1
size: NA
J: TRBJ1-1
V: TRBV10-1

CDR3: CASSQGTRGFYEQFF
DNA: TGTGCCAGCAGCCAGGGGACTAGAGGATTCTATGAGCAGTTCTTC
D: TRBD2
size: NA
J: TRBJ2-1
V: TRBV14

CDR3: CASSLWGLGSFSEQFF
DNA: TGTGCCAGCAGTTTATGGGGACTAGGATCGTTTAGTGAGCAGTTCTTC
D: TRBD2
size: NA
J: TRBJ2-1
V: TRBV27

CDR3: CASSLGSLTVMNTEAFF
DNA: TGTGCCAGCAGCCTGGGGTCGCTCACAGTCATGAACACTGAAGCTTTCTTT
D: NA
size: once
J: TRBJ1-1
V: TRBV5-6

CDR3: CASSPGQGKGLHSNQPQHF
DNA: TGTGCCAGTAGCCCGGGACAGGGCAAGGGGCTTCATAGCAATCAGCCCCAGCATTTT
D: TRBD1
size: NA
J: TRBJ1-5
V: TRBV19

CDR3: CATSRVRLSNEAFF
DNA: TGTGCCACCAGCAGAGTGAGGCTGTCAAATGAAGCTTTCTTT
D: NA
size: NA
J: TRBJ1-1
V: TRBV15

CDR3: CAWSDPIENTEAFF
DNA: TGTGCCTGGAGTGACCCCATAGAGAACACTGAAGCTTTCTTT
D: NA
size: NA
J: TRBJ1-1
V: TRBV30

CDR3: CASSLMRDRSTQYF
DNA: TGTGCCAGCAGCTTAATGAGGGACAGGAGTACCCAGTACTTC
D: TRBD1
size: NA
J: TRBJ2-5
V: TRBV7-2

CDR3: CASSLPLGTGGGVNTEAFF
DNA: TGTGCCAGCAGCTTACCATTAGGGACAGGGGGGGGTGTGAACACTGAAGCTTTCTTT
D: TRBD1
size: NA
J: TRBJ1-1
V: TRBV7-9

CDR3: CASSPRLGTSGYEQYF
DNA: TGTGCCAGTAGCCCGAGATTGGGGACAAGCGGCTACGAGCAGTACTTC
D: NA
size: NA
J: TRBJ2-7
V: TRBV19

CDR3: CASSLYRAHQPQHF
DNA: TGTGCCAGCAGCTTATACAGGGCCCATCAGCCCCAGCATTTT
D: NA
size: NA
J: TRBJ1-5
V: TRBV5-6

CDR3: CASTLGGGRDTDTQYF
DNA: TGTGCCAGCACCCTAGGGGGAGGGAGGGACACAGATACGCAGTATTTT
D: NA
size: once
J: TRBJ2-3
V: TRBV6-6

CDR3: CASSQSPGQGANYGYTF
DNA: TGCGCCAGCAGCCAGAGCCCTGGACAGGGGGCGAACTATGGCTACACCTTC
D: TRBD1
size: NA
J: TRBJ1-2
V: TRBV4-1

CDR3: CASSLELYREGGKDEQYF
DNA: TGCGCCAGCAGCCTGGAGTTATATCGCGAGGGAGGTAAGGACGAGCAGTACTTC
D: NA
size: NA
J: TRBJ2-7
V: TRBV5-1

CDR3: CSVEGGLPYEQYF
DNA: TGCAGCGTTGAAGGGGGGCTTCCCTACGAGCAGTACTTC
D: NA
size: once
J: TRBJ2-7
V: TRBV29-1

CDR3: CASSYSRTSGYTQYF
DNA: TGTGCCAGCAGTTACTCGAGGACTAGCGGTTATACGCAGTATTTT
D: TRBD2
size: NA
J: TRBJ2-3
V: TRBV6-6

CDR3: CASNEGSGGLEQYF
DNA: TGCGCCAGCAATGAGGGGTCAGGGGGCTTGGAGCAGTACTTC
D: TRBD1
size: NA
J: TRBJ2-5
V: TRBV10-1

CDR3: CASSRQSLGNTIYF
DNA: TGTGCCAGCAGCAGACAGTCCTTGGGAAACACCATATATTTT
D: NA
size: NA
J: TRBJ1-3
V: TRBV5-5

CDR3: CSGLDRGGEKLFF
DNA: TGCAGCGGGTTAGACAGGGGGGGTGAAAAACTGTTTTTT
D: TRBD1
size: NA
J: TRBJ1-4
V: TRBV29-1

CDR3: CASSFKSRGYSKETQYF
DNA: TGTGCCAGCAGTTTCAAAAGCAGGGGATACAGTAAGGAGACCCAGTACTTC
D: NA
size: NA
J: TRBJ2-5
V: TRBV27

CDR3: CSAPSEEAFF
DNA: TGCAGTGCCCCGAGCGAAGAAGCTTTCTTT
D: NA
size: NA
J: TRBJ1-1
V: TRBV20-1

CDR3: CASSLKGPDSSYEQYF
DNA: TGTGCCAGCAGCTTAAAGGGACCGGACAGCTCCTACGAGCAGTACTTC
D: NA
size: once
J: TRBJ2-7
V: TRBV7-3